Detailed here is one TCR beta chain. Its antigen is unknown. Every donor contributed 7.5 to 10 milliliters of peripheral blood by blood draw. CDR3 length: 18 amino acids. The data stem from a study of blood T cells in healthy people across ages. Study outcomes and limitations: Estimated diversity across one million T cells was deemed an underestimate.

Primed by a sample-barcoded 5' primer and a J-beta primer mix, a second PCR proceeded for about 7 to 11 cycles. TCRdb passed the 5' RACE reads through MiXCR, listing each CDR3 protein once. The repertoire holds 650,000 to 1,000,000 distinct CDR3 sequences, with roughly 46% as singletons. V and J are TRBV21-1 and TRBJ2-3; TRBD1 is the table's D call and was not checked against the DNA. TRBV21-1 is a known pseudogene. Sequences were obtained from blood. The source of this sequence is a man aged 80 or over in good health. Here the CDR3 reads CASSNGRTGTASTDTQYF. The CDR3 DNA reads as TGTGCCAGCAGCAATGGGCGAACCGGGACAGCTAGCACAGATACGCAGTATTTT.